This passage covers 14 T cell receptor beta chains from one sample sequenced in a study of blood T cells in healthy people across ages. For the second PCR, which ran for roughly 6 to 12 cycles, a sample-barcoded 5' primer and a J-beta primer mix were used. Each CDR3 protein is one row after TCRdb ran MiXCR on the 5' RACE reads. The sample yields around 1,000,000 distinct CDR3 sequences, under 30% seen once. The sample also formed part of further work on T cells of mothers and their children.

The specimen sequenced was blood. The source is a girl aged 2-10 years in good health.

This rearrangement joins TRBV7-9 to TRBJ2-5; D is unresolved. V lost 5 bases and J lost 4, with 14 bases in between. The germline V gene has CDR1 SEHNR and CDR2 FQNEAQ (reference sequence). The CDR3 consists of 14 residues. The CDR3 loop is CASSPRSFAETQYF. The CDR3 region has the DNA TGTGCCAGCAGCCCACGAAGCTTCGCAGAGACCCAGTACTTC.

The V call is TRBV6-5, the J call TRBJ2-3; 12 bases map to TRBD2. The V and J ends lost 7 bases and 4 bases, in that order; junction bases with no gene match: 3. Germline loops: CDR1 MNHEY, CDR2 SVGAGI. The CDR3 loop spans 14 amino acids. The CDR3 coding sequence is TGTGCCAGCAAGACTAGCGGGAGTGCAGATACGCAGTATTTT. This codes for CASKTSGSADTQYF.

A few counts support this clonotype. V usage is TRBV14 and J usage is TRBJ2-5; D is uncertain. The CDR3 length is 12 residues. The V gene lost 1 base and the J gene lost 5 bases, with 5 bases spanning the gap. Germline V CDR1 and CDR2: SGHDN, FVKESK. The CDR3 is CASSQAFETQYF. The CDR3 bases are TGTGCCAGCAGCCAAGCCTTTGAGACCCAGTACTTC.

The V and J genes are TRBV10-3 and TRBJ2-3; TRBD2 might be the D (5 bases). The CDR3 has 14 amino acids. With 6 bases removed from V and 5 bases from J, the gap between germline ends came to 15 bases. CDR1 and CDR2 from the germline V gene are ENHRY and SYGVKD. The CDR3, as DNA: TGTGCCATCAGGGACGGGATAACACGAGATACGCAGTATTTT. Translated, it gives CAIRDGITRDTQYF.

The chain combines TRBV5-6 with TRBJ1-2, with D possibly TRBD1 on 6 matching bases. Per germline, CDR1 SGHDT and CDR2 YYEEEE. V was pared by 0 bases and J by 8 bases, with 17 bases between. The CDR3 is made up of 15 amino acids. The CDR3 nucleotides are TGTGCCAGCAGCTTGGTGGTGATCGGGGGCTTCGGCTACACCTTC. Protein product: CASSLVVIGGFGYTF.

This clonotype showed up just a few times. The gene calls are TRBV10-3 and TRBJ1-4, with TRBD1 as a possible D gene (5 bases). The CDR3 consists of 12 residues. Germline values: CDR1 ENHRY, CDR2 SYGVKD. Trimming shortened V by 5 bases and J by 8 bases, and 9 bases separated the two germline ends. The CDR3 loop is CAISPDREKLFF. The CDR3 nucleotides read TGTGCCATCAGTCCCGACAGAGAAAAACTGTTTTTT.

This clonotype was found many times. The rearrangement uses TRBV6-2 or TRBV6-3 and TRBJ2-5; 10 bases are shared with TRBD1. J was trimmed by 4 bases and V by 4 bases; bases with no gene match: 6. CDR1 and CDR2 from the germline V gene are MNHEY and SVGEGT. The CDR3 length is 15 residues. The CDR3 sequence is CASSSRDRGGETQYF. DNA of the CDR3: TGTGCCAGCAGTTCCCGGGACAGGGGAGGAGAGACCCAGTACTTC.

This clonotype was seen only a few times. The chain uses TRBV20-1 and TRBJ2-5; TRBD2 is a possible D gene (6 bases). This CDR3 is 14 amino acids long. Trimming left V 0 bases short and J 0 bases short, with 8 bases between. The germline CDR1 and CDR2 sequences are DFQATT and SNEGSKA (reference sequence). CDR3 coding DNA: TGCAGTGCTAGAGAGGCGGGAAACCAAGAGACCCAGTACTTC. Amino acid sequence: CSAREAGNQETQYF.

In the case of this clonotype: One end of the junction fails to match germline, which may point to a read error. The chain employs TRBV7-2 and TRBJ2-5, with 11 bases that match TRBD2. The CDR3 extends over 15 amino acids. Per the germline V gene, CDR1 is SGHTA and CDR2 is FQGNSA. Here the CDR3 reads CASSLIAGGREIQYF. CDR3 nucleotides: TGTGCCAGCAGCTTAATAGCGGGGGGGCGTGAGATCCAGTACTTC.

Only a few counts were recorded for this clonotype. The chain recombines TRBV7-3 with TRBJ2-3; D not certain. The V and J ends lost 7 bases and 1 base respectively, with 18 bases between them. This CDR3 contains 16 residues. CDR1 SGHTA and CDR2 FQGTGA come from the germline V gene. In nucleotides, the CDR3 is TGTGCCAGCACTAATGGACCCGGCCTAGGCACAGATACGCAGTATTTT. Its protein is CASTNGPGLGTDTQYF.

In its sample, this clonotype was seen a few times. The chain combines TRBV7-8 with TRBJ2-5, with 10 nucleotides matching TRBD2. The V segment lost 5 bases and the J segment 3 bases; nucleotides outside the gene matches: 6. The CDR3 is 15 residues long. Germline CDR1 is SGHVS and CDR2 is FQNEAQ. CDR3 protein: CASSDPGLAKETQYF. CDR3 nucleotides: TGTGCCAGCAGCGACCCGGGACTAGCGAAAGAGACCCAGTACTTC.

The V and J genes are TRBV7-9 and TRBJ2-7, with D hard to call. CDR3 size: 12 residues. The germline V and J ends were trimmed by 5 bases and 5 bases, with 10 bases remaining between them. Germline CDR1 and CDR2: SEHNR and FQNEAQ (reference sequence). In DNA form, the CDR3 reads TGTGCCAGCAGCCCTGATTTTAACGAGCAGTACTTC. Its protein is CASSPDFNEQYF.

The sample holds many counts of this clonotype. CDR3 loop: CASSLAGGNEQFF. The CDR3 region has the DNA TGTGCCAGCAGCCTAGCGGGAGGGAATGAGCAGTTCTTC. V usage is TRBV27 and J usage is TRBJ2-1, with 12 bases aligning to TRBD2. This CDR3 is built from 13 residues. Germline trimming cut 6 bases from V and 7 bases from J; bases unmatched to any gene: 1. CDR1 is MNHEY, CDR2 SMNVEV, per germline (reference sequence).

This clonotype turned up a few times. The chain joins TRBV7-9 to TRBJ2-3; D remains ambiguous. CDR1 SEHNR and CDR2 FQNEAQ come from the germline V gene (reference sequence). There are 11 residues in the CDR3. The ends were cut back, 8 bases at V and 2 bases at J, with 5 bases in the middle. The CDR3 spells CASGDTDTQYF. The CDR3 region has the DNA TGTGCCAGCGGCGACACAGATACGCAGTATTTT.